This paragraph covers one TCR beta chain sequence. This sample was included in a study of PD-1 blockade in mismatch repair-deficient tumors. Turning to the study itself: Patients had 11 to 13 mismatch repair-deficient cancer types and were previously treated and progressing.

Repertoires were generated with immunoSEQ multiplex PCR, while TCRdb's copy carries only in-frame clones and drops some. In the table there are about 34,000 clones, 65% to 85% of which are singletons. V gave up 4 bases and J gave up 9 bases; unmatched junction bases: 0. Germline lookup yields CDR1 ENHRY and CDR2 SYGVKD. The CDR3 spans 13 residues. The V call is TRBV10-3, the J call TRBJ2-1; 13 bases line up with TRBD2. The material was PBMCs, obtained 6 to 7 weeks after starting pembrolizumab. This sequence was found in an adult with mismatch repair-deficient cancer. CDR3 sequence (DNA): TGTGCCATCAGTGGACTAGCGGGAGGTGAGCAGTTCTTC. This codes for CAISGLAGGEQFF.